This T cell receptor (beta chain) was sequenced in a study of T cell responses to AZD1222 COVID-19 vaccine. In regard to this clone: Its antigen remains unknown.

Method: immunoSEQ multiplex PCR; TCRdb's copy keeps in-frame clones and lacks some. Of roughly 120,000 clones in the sample, 80% to 90% are singletons; the top ten hold approximately 1.6%. The study, taken as a whole, reports: Unmutated variant regions are reportedly targeted by nearly half of spike-specific TCRs. Most donors were white British, females outnumbered males, and clonal diversity was possibly underestimated.

V was clipped by 8 bases and J by 8 bases; unmatched bases: 2. The CDR3 runs 11 residues. Per the germline V gene, CDR1 is KGHDR and CDR2 is SFDVKD. The receptor was derived from an adult in good health. The sample was peripheral blood, taken on day 0 of AZD1222 vaccination. This chain links TRBV24-1 with TRBJ2-1, with 7 bases matching TRBD1. CDR3 sequence reads: CATTGGYEQFF. The DNA for the CDR3 is TGTGCCACCACAGGGGGATATGAGCAGTTCTTC.